Below are 7 T cell receptor beta chains sequenced from a single sample in a study of brain metastases from non-small cell lung cancer. Sequencing was performed with immunoSEQ multiplex PCR; in TCRdb, only in-frame clones are kept and a portion is missing. The sample lists 3,500 to 5,500 clones, about four fifths occurring once. Sequenced input: primary lung tumor tissue. These receptor sequences come from a donor aged 40 or over with non-small cell lung cancer.

The gene calls are TRBV24-1 and TRBJ1-1, with 7 bases matching TRBD1. This CDR3 contains 17 residues. Germline V CDR1 and CDR2: KGHDR, SFDVKD. V lost 0 bases to trimming and J lost 0 bases; unmatched junction nucleotides: 6. CDR3 region: CATSDLQTGVMNTEAFF. The CDR3 DNA reads as TGTGCCACCAGTGATTTGCAAACAGGGGTTATGAACACTGAAGCTTTCTTT.

J is TRBJ1-3 and V is TRBV6-5, with D unclear. The CDR3 sequence is 11 residues long. The germline CDR1 and CDR2 sequences are MNHEY and SVGAGI. V was cut by 10 bases and J by 4 bases, with 8 bases left in between. DNA of the CDR3: TGTGCCATAAAACAGGGAAACACCATATATTTT. Residues: CAIKQGNTIYF.

This clone is a singleton in its sample. The chain joins TRBV29-1 to TRBJ2-1; either TRBD1 or TRBD2 may supply D (5 bases each). The V gene's germline CDR1 is SQVTM and CDR2 ANQGSEA. CDR3 length equals 14 residues. V was clipped by 3 bases and J by 4 bases, with 13 bases between them. Here the CDR3 DNA reads TGCAGCGTTGACCGAGGGGCCGGGTACAATGAGCAGTTCTTC. This sequence encodes CSVDRGAGYNEQFF.

The rearrangement joins TRBV29-1 to TRBJ1-1; D is perhaps TRBD1 (5 bases). The germline V gene has CDR1 SQVTM and CDR2 ANQGSEA. The CDR3 runs to 12 residues. V was shortened by 4 bases and J by 1 base, with 7 bases between the two germline ends. The CDR3 protein is CSVGQGNTEAFF. The DNA for the CDR3 is TGCAGCGTTGGGCAGGGGAACACTGAAGCTTTCTTT.

This chain connects TRBV28 to TRBJ1-2; D possibly corresponds to TRBD1 (6 bases). Per germline, CDR1 MDHEN and CDR2 SYDVKM. There are 14 residues in the CDR3. V shed 9 bases and J shed 2 bases, with 16 bases lying between them. CDR3 amino acids: CASDGQNLNYGYTF. CDR3 nucleotides: TGTGCCAGTGATGGACAGAACCTAAACTATGGCTACACCTTC.

V gene TRBV28 combines with J gene TRBJ2-5; 8 bases agree with TRBD1. The germline gives CDR1 MDHEN, CDR2 SYDVKM. This CDR3 comprises 16 residues. V was pared by 4 bases and J by 5 bases, with 12 bases of the junction left unmatched. The CDR3 loop reads CASSSPSTGAGETQYF. In nucleotides, the CDR3 is TGTGCCAGCAGTTCCCCATCGACAGGGGCAGGGGAGACCCAGTACTTC.

The chain recombines TRBV6-4 with TRBJ2-5, with TRBD2 as a possible D gene (6 bases). The CDR3 runs 15 residues. In germline, CDR1 is MRHNA, CDR2 SNTAGT. V was trimmed by 3 bases and J by 2 bases, leaving 13 bases between them. The CDR3 protein is CASSEGGGKQETQYF. The CDR3, as DNA: TGTGCCAGCAGTGAAGGAGGCGGGAAGCAAGAGACCCAGTACTTC.